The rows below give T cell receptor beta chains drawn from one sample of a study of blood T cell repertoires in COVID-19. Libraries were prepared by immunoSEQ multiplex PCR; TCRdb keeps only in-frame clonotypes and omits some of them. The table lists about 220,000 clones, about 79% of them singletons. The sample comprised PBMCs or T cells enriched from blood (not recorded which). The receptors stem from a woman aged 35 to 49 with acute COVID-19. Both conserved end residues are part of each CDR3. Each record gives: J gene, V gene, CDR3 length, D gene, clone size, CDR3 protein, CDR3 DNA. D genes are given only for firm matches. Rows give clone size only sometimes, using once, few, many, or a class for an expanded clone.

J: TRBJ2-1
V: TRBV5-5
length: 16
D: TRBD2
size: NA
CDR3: CASRYIAGGPYNEQFF
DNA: TGTGCCAGCAGGTATATAGCGGGAGGACCCTACAATGAGCAGTTCTTC

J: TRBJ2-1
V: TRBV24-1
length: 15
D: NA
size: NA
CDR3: CATSDFGLTYNEQFF
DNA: TGTGCCACCAGTGATTTTGGCCTTACCTACAATGAGCAGTTCTTC

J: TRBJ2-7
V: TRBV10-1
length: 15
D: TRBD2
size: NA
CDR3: CASSEEVAGAYEQYF
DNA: TGCGCCAGCAGTGAGGAGGTAGCGGGGGCCTACGAGCAGTACTTC

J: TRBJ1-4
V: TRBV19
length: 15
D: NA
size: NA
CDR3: CASSIPGQLNEKLFF
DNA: TGTGCCAGTAGTATTCCCGGACAGCTTAATGAAAAACTGTTTTTT

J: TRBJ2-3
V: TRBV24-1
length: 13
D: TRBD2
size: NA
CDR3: CATSDLTSGRLYF
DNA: TGTGCCACCAGTGATTTGACTAGCGGGAGGTTGTATTTT

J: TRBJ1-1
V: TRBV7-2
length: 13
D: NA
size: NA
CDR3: CASSFVDAAEAFF
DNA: TGTGCCAGCAGCTTTGTTGACGCGGCTGAAGCTTTCTTT

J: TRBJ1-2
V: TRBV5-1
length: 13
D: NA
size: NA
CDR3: CASSDSPNYGYTF
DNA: TGCGCCAGCAGCGACAGCCCTAACTATGGCTACACCTTC

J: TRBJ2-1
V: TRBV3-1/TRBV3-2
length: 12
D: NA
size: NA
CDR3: CASSLSLHEQFF
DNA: TGTGCCAGCAGCCTAAGCTTGCATGAGCAGTTCTTC

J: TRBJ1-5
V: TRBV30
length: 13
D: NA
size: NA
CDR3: CAWTGGGNQPQHF
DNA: TGTGCCTGGACCGGCGGGGGCAATCAGCCCCAGCATTTT

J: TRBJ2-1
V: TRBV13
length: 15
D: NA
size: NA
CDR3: CASRQGRSSYNEQFF
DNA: TGTGCCAGCAGACAGGGACGGAGCTCCTACAATGAGCAGTTCTTC

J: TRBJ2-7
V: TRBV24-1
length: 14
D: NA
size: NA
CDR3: CATSEQPPSYEQYF
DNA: TGTGCCACCAGTGAACAGCCACCCTCCTACGAGCAGTACTTC

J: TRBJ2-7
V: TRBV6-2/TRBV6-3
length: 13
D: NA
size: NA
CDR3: CASSYTGLGEQYF
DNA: TGTGCCAGCAGTTACACAGGGCTGGGCGAGCAGTACTTC

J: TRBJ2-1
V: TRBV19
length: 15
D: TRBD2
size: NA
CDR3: CASTTGLGSYNEQFF
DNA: TGTGCCAGTACCACGGGACTAGGCTCCTACAATGAGCAGTTCTTC

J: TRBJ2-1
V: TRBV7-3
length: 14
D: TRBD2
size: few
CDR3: CASSLNQRGTEQFF
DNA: TGTGCCAGCAGCTTAAACCAGCGGGGGACTGAGCAGTTCTTC

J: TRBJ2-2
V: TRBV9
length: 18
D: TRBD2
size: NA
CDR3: CASSVEGKAGVSTGELFF
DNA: TGTGCCAGCAGCGTAGAAGGTAAAGCGGGAGTCAGCACCGGGGAGCTGTTTTTT

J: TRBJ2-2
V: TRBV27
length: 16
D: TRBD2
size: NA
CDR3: CASSLSGGANTGELFF
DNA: TGTGCCAGCAGTTTATCGGGGGGGGCGAACACCGGGGAGCTGTTTTTT

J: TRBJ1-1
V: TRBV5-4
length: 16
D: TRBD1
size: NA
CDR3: CASSLGGDRGNTEAFF
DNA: TGTGCCAGCAGCTTGGGGGGCGACAGGGGGAACACTGAAGCTTTCTTT

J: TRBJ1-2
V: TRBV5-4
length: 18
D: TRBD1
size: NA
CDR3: CASSPIGQGEINVYGYTF
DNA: TGTGCCAGCAGCCCAATTGGACAGGGGGAAATAAATGTCTATGGCTACACCTTC

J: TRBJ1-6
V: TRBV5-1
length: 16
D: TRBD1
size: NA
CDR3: CASSLLGQGGNSPLHF
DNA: TGCGCCAGCAGCTTGCTGGGACAGGGCGGGAATTCACCCCTCCACTTT

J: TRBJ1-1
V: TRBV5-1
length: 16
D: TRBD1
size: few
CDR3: CASSLARQGANTEAFF
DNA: TGCGCCAGCAGCTTGGCGAGACAGGGGGCGAACACTGAAGCTTTCTTT

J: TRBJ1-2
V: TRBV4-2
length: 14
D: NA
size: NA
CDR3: CASSQVQSNYGYTF
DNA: TGTGCCAGCAGCCAAGTTCAATCCAACTATGGCTACACCTTC

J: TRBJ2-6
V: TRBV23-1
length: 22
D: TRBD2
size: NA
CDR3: CASSLAGGRLAGGPTGANVLTF
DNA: TGCGCCAGCAGTCTGGCCGGGGGCAGACTAGCGGGAGGACCTACTGGGGCCAACGTCCTGACTTTC

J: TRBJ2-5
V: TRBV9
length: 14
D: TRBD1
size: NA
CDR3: CASSWTGAEETQYF
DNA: TGTGCCAGCAGCTGGACAGGGGCCGAAGAGACCCAGTACTTC

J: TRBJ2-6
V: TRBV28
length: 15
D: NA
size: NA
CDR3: CASSLRGSGANVLTF
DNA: TGTGCCAGCAGTTTACGGGGATCTGGGGCCAACGTCCTGACTTTC

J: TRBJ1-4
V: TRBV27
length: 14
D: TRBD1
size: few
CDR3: CASARQGGNEKLFF
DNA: TGTGCCAGCGCTCGACAGGGGGGTAATGAAAAACTGTTTTTT

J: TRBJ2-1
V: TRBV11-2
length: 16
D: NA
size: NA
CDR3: CASSLVGAGSYNEQFF
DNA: TGTGCCAGCAGCTTAGTTGGGGCGGGGTCCTACAATGAGCAGTTCTTC

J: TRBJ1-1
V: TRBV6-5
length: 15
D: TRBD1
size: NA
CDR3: CASSRIWTGGDRAFF
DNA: TGTGCCAGCAGTCGTATCTGGACAGGGGGGGACCGAGCTTTCTTT

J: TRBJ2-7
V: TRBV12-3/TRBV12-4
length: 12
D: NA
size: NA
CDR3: CASSLRGYEQYF
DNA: TGTGCCAGCAGTTTAAGGGGCTACGAGCAGTACTTC

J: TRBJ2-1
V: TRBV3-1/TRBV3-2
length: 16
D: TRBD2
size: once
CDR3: CASSQEASGSYNEQFF
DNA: TGTGCCAGCAGCCAAGAGGCTAGCGGCTCCTACAATGAGCAGTTCTTC

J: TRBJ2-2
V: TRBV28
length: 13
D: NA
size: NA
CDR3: CASSFSDTGELFF
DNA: TGTGCCAGCAGTTTCAGCGACACCGGGGAGCTGTTTTTT

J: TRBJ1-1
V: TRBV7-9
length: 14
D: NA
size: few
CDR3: CASSLGTANTEAFF
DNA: TGTGCCAGCAGCTTAGGGACAGCGAACACTGAAGCTTTCTTT

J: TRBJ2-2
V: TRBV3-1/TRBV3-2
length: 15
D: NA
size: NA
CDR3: CASSQDLASGGELFF
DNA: TGTGCCAGCAGCCAAGATCTTGCCTCGGGCGGGGAGCTGTTTTTT

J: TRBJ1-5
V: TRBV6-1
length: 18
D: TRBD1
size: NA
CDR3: CASSKVLGQGVRDQPQHF
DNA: TGTGCCAGCAGTAAAGTACTAGGACAGGGGGTAAGGGATCAGCCCCAGCATTTT

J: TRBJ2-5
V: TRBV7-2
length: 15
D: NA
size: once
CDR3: CASSLGARVGETQYF
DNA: TGTGCCAGCAGCTTAGGGGCCAGGGTAGGGGAGACCCAGTACTTC

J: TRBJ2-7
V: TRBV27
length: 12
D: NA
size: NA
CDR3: CASSGGAYEQYF
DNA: TGTGCCAGCAGTGGAGGGGCCTACGAGCAGTACTTC